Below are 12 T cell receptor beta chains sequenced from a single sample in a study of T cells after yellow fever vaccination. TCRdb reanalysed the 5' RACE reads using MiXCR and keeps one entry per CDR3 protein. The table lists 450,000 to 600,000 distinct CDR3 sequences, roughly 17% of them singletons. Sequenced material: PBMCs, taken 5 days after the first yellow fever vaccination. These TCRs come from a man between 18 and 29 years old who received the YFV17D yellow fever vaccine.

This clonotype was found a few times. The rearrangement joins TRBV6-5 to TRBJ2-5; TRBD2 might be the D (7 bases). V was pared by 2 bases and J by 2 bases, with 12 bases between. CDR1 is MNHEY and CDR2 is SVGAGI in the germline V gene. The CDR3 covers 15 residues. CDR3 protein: CASSYGGGLQETQYF. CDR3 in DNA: TGTGCCAGCAGTTACGGCGGGGGCCTACAAGAGACCCAGTACTTC.

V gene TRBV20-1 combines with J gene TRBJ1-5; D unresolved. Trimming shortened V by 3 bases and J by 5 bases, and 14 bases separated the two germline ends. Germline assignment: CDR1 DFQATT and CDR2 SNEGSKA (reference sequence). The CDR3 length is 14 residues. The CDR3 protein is CSASPQAGYQPQHF. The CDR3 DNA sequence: TGCAGTGCTAGTCCCCAGGCGGGATATCAGCCCCAGCATTTT.

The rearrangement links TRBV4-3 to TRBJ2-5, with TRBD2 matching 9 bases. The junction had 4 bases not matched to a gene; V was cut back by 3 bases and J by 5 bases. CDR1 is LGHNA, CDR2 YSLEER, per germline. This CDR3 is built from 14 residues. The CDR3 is CASSHDTSGETQYF. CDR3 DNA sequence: TGCGCCAGCAGCCATGATACTAGCGGGGAGACCCAGTACTTC.

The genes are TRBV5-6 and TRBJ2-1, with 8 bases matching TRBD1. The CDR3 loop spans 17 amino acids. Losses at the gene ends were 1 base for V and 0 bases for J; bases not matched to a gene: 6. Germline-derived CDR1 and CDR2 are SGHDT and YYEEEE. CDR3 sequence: CASSLTPGGSSYNEQFF. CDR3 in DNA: TGTGCCAGCAGCTTGACCCCAGGGGGCAGCTCCTACAATGAGCAGTTCTTC.

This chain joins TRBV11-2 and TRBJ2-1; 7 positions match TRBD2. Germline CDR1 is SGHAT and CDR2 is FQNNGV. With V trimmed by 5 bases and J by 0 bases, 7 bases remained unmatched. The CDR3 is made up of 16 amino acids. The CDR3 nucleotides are TGTGCCAGCAGCGAATCTAGCGGATTCTCCTACAATGAGCAGTTCTTC. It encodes CASSESSGFSYNEQFF.

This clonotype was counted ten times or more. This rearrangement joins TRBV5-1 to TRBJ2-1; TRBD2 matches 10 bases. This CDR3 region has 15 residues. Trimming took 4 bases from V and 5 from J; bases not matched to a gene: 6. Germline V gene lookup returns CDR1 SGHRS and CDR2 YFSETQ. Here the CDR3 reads CASSRGLADDNEQFF. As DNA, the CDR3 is TGCGCCAGCAGCCGAGGACTAGCGGATGACAATGAGCAGTTCTTC.

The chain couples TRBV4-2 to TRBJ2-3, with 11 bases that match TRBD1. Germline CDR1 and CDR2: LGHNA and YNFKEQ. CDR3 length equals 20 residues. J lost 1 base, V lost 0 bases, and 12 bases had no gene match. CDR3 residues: CASSQDLRDRGGLGTDTQYF. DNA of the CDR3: TGTGCCAGCAGCCAAGATCTCCGGGACAGGGGGGGTTTGGGCACAGATACGCAGTATTTT.

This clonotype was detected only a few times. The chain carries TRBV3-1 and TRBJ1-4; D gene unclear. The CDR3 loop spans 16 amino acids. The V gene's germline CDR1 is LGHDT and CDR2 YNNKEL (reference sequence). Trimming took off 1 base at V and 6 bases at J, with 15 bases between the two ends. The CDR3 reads CASSQGSWESHEKLFF. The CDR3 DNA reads TGTGCCAGCAGCCAAGGTAGTTGGGAGTCCCATGAAAAACTGTTTTTT.

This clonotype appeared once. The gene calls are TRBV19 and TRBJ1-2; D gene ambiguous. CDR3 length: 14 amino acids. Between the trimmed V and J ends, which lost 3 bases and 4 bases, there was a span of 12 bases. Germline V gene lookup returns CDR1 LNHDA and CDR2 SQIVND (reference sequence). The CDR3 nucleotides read TGTGCCAGTAGTATTCCGATTGGTTCCTATGGCTACACCTTC. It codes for CASSIPIGSYGYTF.

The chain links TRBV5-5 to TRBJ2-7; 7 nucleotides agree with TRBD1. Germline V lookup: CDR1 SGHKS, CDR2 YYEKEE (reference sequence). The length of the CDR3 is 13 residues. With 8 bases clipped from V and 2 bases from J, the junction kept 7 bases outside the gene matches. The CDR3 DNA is TGTGCCAGGGGCCTCGGGACAGCCTACGAGCAGTACGTC. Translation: CARGLGTAYEQYV.

DNA for the CDR3: TGTGCCAGCAGCTTAGGGGACAGGGAGTACGAGCAGTACGTC. Translating gives CASSLGDREYEQYV. The V and J genes are TRBV7-8 and TRBJ2-7, with TRBD1 identical over 9 bases. The CDR3 sequence is 14 residues long. The trim removed 1 base at V and 4 bases at J, leaving 2 bases unmatched. Per germline, CDR1 SGHVS and CDR2 FQNEAQ.

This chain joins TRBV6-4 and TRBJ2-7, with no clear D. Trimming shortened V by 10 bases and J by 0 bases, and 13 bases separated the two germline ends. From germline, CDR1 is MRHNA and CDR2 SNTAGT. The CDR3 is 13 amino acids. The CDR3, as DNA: TGTGCCAACATACGTTGGAGCTCCTACGAGCAGTACGTC. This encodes CANIRWSSYEQYV.